Here is one TCR beta chain with its context. Its antigen is still unknown. It has no much larger one-base neighbor in the sample; base qualities were not kept. Relative to germline, V is missing 10 bases and J is missing 7 bases, with 18 bases of the junction outside any gene match. The CDR1 and CDR2 encoded by the germline V gene are ENHRY and SYGVKD. The CDR3 starts with the cysteine, ends with the phenylalanine, and has 15 residues. Left in the record is the CDR3 DNA by itself, 45 bases read in frame from the first base. PBMCs were isolated by Ficoll-Paque density gradient centrifugation. The source of the sample is a study of T-cell memory formation after mild COVID-19 (dated by TCRdb to the early 2020s). The study in broad terms: Most TCR sequence clusters were specific to one of the two donors. The cohort was made up of two young adult volunteers, one female and one male, who were previously healthy. Longitudinal TCRalpha and TCRbeta repertoire sequencing tracked T-cell clones expanding and contracting after mild COVID-19 in a couple of donors.

On the study overall, not on this receptor specifically: Some responding clones were detected in pre-infection memory, suggesting pre-existing cross-reactive memory T cells joined the SARS-CoV-2 response. Contracting CD4+ clones appeared mostly in the CM and EM memory subsets, whereas CD8+ clones were enriched in EMRA. The study included only two mild cases, and larger cohorts that include severe cases with pre-infection samples were judged to be necessary. Clones contracting from day 15 to 85 had balanced CD4/CD8 phenotypes, while a second wave expanding from day 15 to 37 was biased towards CD4+. The second-wave clones that peaked on day 37 were not confirmed to be SARS-CoV-2 specific.

TCRdb records Illumina NovaSeq 6000 as the sequencer. TCRalpha and TCRbeta cDNA libraries were built by 5'RACE with constant-segment primers, adding sample barcodes and unique molecular identifiers. Trizol reagent was used to extract RNA from every sample. Libraries were amplified in two PCR steps, with a second sample barcode and Illumina TruSeq adapters added in the second step. Sequencing of the libraries was done on an Illumina NovaSeq, producing 2 x 150 bp paired-end reads. The study's own analysis went as follows. The reads were demultiplexed and collapsed into UMI-guided consensus sequences using migec v1.2.7. Using mixcr v2.1.11, UMI consensuses were aligned to TRA and TRB V and J templates and then assembled into clonotypes. Clonotypes were classified as expanded or contracted when called significant by both edgeR and NoisET, with noise models trained on biological replicates. For edgeR calls, the cutoffs were a false discovery rate-adjusted p below 0.01 and a log2 fold-change threshold of 1. As an exploratory analysis of dynamics, PCA with hierarchical clustering was applied to max-normalized trajectories of the 1000 most abundant clonotypes. Separately sequenced CD4+ and CD8+ repertoires were used to assign a CD4 or CD8 phenotype to each responding clone. TCRdb reran the public reads through fastp at Q25 and MiXCR, keeping productive beta chains. Rows merge per CDR3 protein into single entries with the most common DNA and genes. Clone size and V and J calls follow TCRdb, not the original study. The sample table records approximately 400,000 distinct CDR3 sequences; about 20% of these occur just once. The top ten clonotypes cover about 22% of the sample.

The sample was PBMCs or a T cell subset sorted from them (not recorded which). This receptor chain uses TRBV10-3 and TRBJ1-1; 7 bases in the junction line up with TRBD1. The sequence came from a man younger than 30 who had mild COVID-19 (a few samples of this study predate the infection). The sample titles of this study are shuffled in the database, so cell type and time point are left out; the donor was told from shared clones. The DNA reads TGTGCCACCTCCCCCGGAGCAGGGGGACTCCATGAAGCTTTCTTT. Its protein is CATSPGAGGLHEAFF.